The 8 T cell receptor beta chains below come from one sample, sequenced in a study of T cell responses to AZD1222 COVID-19 vaccine. Here immunoSEQ multiplex PCR was the method, and the copy in TCRdb shows in-frame clones only, minus some. The sample lists about 140,000 clones, 75% to 90% occurring once. The source was peripheral blood, collected on day 0 of AZD1222 vaccination. These receptors all stem from an adult in good health.

J is TRBJ2-3 and V is TRBV29-1; 9 nucleotides align to TRBD2. The V gene end was trimmed by 5 bases and the J gene end by 8 bases; junction bases not matched to a gene: 8. Germline CDR1 SQVTM, CDR2 ANQGSEA. CDR3 length equals 13 residues. CDR3 sequence (DNA): TGCAGCGTTTTAGCCGGGACTAGCTTTACGCAGTATTTT. It yields the protein CSVLAGTSFTQYF.

The chain joins TRBV2 to TRBJ2-1; 13 positions match TRBD2. Looked up from germline, CDR1 is SNHLY and CDR2 is FYNNEI. V trimming: 5 bases; J trimming: 10 bases; junction bases outside the gene matches: 11. The length of the CDR3 is 16 residues. The CDR3 coding sequence is TGTGCCAGCAGTACTGGACTAGCGGGGGCCACGGGAGAGCAGTTCTTC. Encoded protein: CASSTGLAGATGEQFF.

V gene TRBV28 combines with J gene TRBJ2-7; D might be TRBD1 (6 bases). The length of the CDR3 is 13 residues. Germline-derived CDR1 and CDR2 are MDHEN and SYDVKM. The V gene lost 2 bases and the J gene lost 2 bases, with 7 bases spanning the gap. The CDR3 here is CASSLGQPYEQYF. In DNA, the CDR3 is TGTGCCAGCAGTTTAGGACAGCCCTACGAGCAGTACTTC.

This clone is a singleton in its sample. The chain employs TRBV7-6 and TRBJ1-1; 7 nucleotides match TRBD1. Germline V CDR1 and CDR2: SGHVS, FNYEAQ. Trimming took 5 bases from V and 1 from J; bases not matched to a gene: 7. The CDR3 contains 15 residues. The CDR3 DNA reads as TGTGCCAGCAGCCCATCCCGGGACAGGAACACTGAAGCTTTCTTT. Protein: CASSPSRDRNTEAFF.

J is TRBJ1-1 and V is TRBV7-9, with 7 bases identical to TRBD1. This CDR3 is 14 amino acids long. Germline V gene data show CDR1 as SEHNR and CDR2 as FQNEAQ (reference sequence). V trimming: 3 bases; J trimming: 0 bases; junction bases outside the gene matches: 1. CDR3 sequence reads: CASSLTGLNTEAFF. In nucleotides, the CDR3 is TGTGCCAGCAGCTTGACAGGGTTGAACACTGAAGCTTTCTTT.

The chain has TRBV29-1 and TRBJ2-1; maybe TRBD1 (5 bases). Germline V gene sequence: CDR1 SQVTM, CDR2 ANQGSEA. The CDR3 loop spans 14 amino acids. V shed 1 base and J shed 6 bases, with 13 bases lying between them. The CDR3 spells CSVEGATVANEQFF. CDR3 bases: TGCAGCGTTGAAGGCGCGACAGTTGCCAATGAGCAGTTCTTC.

The rearrangement uses TRBV2 and TRBJ2-7; maybe TRBD1 (7 bases). Germline loops: CDR1 SNHLY, CDR2 FYNNEI. V lost 1 base and J 2 bases, leaving 12 bases between the germline ends. CDR3 length: 15 residues. CDR3 nucleotide sequence: TGTGCCAGCAGTGAAGGGCCAGGGGGGACCTACGAGCAGTACTTC. Translated, it gives CASSEGPGGTYEQYF.

The chain is built from TRBV28 and TRBJ2-7, with D unclear. Germline lookup yields CDR1 MDHEN and CDR2 SYDVKM. The CDR3 is made up of 13 amino acids. With 5 bases removed from V and 5 bases from J, the gap between germline ends came to 13 bases. The CDR3 bases are TGTGCCAGCAGTCGCGTTGGGGTCCACGAGCAGTACTTC. Its protein is CASSRVGVHEQYF.